These 25 T cell receptor beta chains were sequenced from one sample in a study of tumor and adjacent non-tumor tissue in lung cancer. The library came from three nested PCR rounds adapted from ARM-PCR protocols. TCRdb fed the multiplex PCR reads into MiXCR, producing one record per CDR3 protein. Here the sample spans about 44,000 distinct CDR3 sequences, around 59% being singletons. The template was RNA from unsorted bulk tissue. The normal lung tissue was taken more than 3 cm from the tumor edge. The sample taken for sequencing was distant non-tumor lung tissue. Receptors were obtained from a woman in her sixties or seventies with non-small cell lung cancer.

The V gene is TRBV12-3 or TRBV12-4, the J gene TRBJ1-5; 10 nucleotides match TRBD1. With 5 bases clipped from V and 10 bases from J, the junction kept 14 bases outside the gene matches. The CDR3 is 16 residues long. CDR3 in DNA: TGTGCCAGCAGTACAAAGACAGGGGGCGTTATTCAACCCCAGCATTTT. Translating gives CASSTKTGGVIQPQHF.

This clonotype has just a few counts. The chain employs TRBV7-9 and TRBJ1-4; D may be TRBD1 (6 bases). CDR3 length: 12 amino acids. Trimming left V 5 bases short and J 8 bases short, with 9 bases between. Germline lookup yields CDR1 SEHNR and CDR2 FQNEAQ (reference sequence). CDR3 nucleotides: TGTGCCAGCAGCCGGACAGTAGAAAAACTGTTTTTT. As protein: CASSRTVEKLFF. The full variable domain, in which reference TRBV7-9 and TRBJ1-4 provide the parts outside the CDR3, is DTGVSQNPRHKITKRGQNVTFRCDPISEHNRLYWYRQTLGQGPEFLTYFQNEAQLEKSRLLSDRFSAERPKGSFSTLEIQRTEQGDSAMYLCASSRTVEKLFFGSGTQLSVL.

This clonotype has only a few counts. A much bigger clone sits one base away, suggesting this may be a read error. The rearrangement uses TRBV6-1 and TRBJ1-4; possibly TRBD1 for D (5 bases). The CDR3 runs to 14 residues. Per germline, CDR1 MNHNS and CDR2 SASEGT. V was pared by 8 bases and J by 7 bases, with 17 bases between. This CDR3 reads CASLIGEVGEKLFF. CDR3 DNA: TGTGCCAGCCTTATAGGGGAAGTTGGTGAAAAACTGTTTTTT.

This clonotype has at least ten counts. V usage is TRBV20-1 and J usage is TRBJ2-7; maybe TRBD2 (5 bases). There are 16 residues in the CDR3. The V gene's germline CDR1 is DFQATT and CDR2 SNEGSKA (reference sequence). V was cut by 0 bases and J by 0 bases, with 15 bases left in between. The CDR3 loop reads CSARDHLSGSSYEQYF. CDR3 nucleotide sequence: TGCAGTGCTAGAGATCATTTGAGCGGTAGCTCCTACGAGCAGTACTTC.

As for this clonotype: Since the CDR3 does not end with the conserved phenylalanine or tryptophan, this likely comes from a read error. This rearrangement joins TRBV10-1 to TRBJ2-3; D might be TRBD1 (5 bases). Germline V gene data show CDR1 as WNHNN and CDR2 as SYGVQD (reference sequence). The CDR3 is 15 amino acids. For the CDR3, the DNA is TGTGCCAGCAGTGAGTCGTGGGGCAACACAGATACGCAGTATTCT. Encoded protein: CASSESWGNTDTQYS.

With respect to this clonotype: This may arise from a read error, as a much more abundant clone is one base away. V is TRBV11-2 and J is TRBJ1-2; possibly TRBD1 for D (5 bases). The CDR3 covers 12 residues. The V gene lost 5 bases and the J gene lost 9 bases, with 13 bases spanning the gap. Germline CDR1 and CDR2: SGHAT and FQNNGV. Here the CDR3 DNA reads TGTGCCAGCAGCGGAGACAGATATAGCTACACCTTC. Protein sequence: CASSGDRYSYTF.

The chain carries TRBV29-1 and TRBJ2-3, with a possible D match to TRBD2 (5 bases). The CDR3 length is 13 residues. Germline V gene data show CDR1 as SQVTM and CDR2 as ANQGSEA. Trimming removed 6 bases from V and 7 bases from J, with 17 bases in between. The CDR3: CSVRTSGTYTQYF. CDR3 bases: TGCAGCGTCCGGACCAGCGGTACATATACGCAGTATTTT.

Details on this clonotype: An end of the junction does not agree with germline; a read error may underlie this. V and J are TRBV12-3 or TRBV12-4 and TRBJ2-7; 7 bases fit TRBD2. The CDR3 runs to 16 residues. CDR3 nucleotide sequence: TGTACCAGCAGTCCCGTAGCGGGCCATATCTCCTACGAGCAGTCCTTC. Protein product: CTSSPVAGHISYEQSF.

With regard to this clonotype: The final CDR3 position lacks the conserved phenylalanine or tryptophan, pointing to a likely read error. The rearrangement uses TRBV6-6 and TRBJ2-3, with 10 nucleotides matching TRBD1. Germline V lookup: CDR1 MNHNY, CDR2 SVGAGI (reference sequence). The CDR3 extends over 15 amino acids. The CDR3 nucleotides read TGTGCCAGCAGTTCCGGGACAGGGGATGCAGATATGCAGTATCTT. Its protein product is CASSSGTGDADMQYL.

As concerns this clonotype: Likely a read error: the CDR3 ends without its conserved phenylalanine or tryptophan. DNA for the CDR3: TGTGCCAGCAGGGACGAGGGGATCGGCAATCAGCCCCAGCATTAT. Protein sequence: CASRDEGIGNQPQHY. The J gene is TRBJ1-5, the V gene TRBV28, with a tentative D call TRBD1 (5 bases). Looked up from germline, CDR1 is MDHEN and CDR2 is SYDVKM. The CDR3 has 15 amino acids. The V gene lost 6 bases and the J gene lost 2 bases, with 14 bases spanning the gap.

Comment on this clonotype: It is likely a read error, because the conserved phenylalanine at the end of the CDR3 is missing. This chain connects TRBV6-1 to TRBJ1-5; 10 positions match TRBD1. The length of the CDR3 is 15 residues. Germline CDR1 reads MNHNS; CDR2 reads SASEGT. CDR3 sequence reads: CTSSPAGTGVQPQHL. CDR3 coding DNA: TGTACCAGCAGTCCCGCCGGGACAGGGGTTCAGCCCCAGCATTTA.

V and J are TRBV11-1 and TRBJ1-1; 8 bases align to TRBD1. Germline assignment: CDR1 SGHAT and CDR2 FQDESV (reference sequence). The CDR3 totals 14 residues. The V and J ends lost 8 bases and 7 bases, in that order; junction bases with no gene match: 12. CDR3 DNA: TGTGCCAGCGGCTCAGGACAGGGCTACATTGAAGCTTTCTTT. This codes for CASGSGQGYIEAFF.

This clonotype was seen only once. Because the CDR3 is missing its conserved closing phenylalanine or tryptophan, this is likely a read error. No DNA is shown, since the ends of the CDR3 on it are uncertain; the CDR3 is the one TCRdb lists. J is TRBJ2-1 and V is TRBV20-1; the table's D call of TRBD1 was not tested on the DNA. Germline CDR1 and CDR2: DFQATT and SNEGSKA (reference sequence). The CDR3 comprises 15 residues, both ends counted. CDR3 loop: CSARVVSAPGNEQSY.

On this clonotype itself: Since the CDR3 does not end with the conserved phenylalanine or tryptophan, this likely comes from a read error. The genes are TRBV11-2 and TRBJ2-1, with D perhaps TRBD1 or TRBD2 (5 bases each). Per germline, CDR1 SGHAT and CDR2 FQNNGV. CDR3 size: 17 residues. The CDR3 DNA reads as TGTGCCAGCAGCCTAGAGGGGCTTGGGAGCAGATACAATGAGCAGTTCATC. It translates to CASSLEGLGSRYNEQFI.

This clonotype was counted ten times or more. V usage is TRBV6-1 and J usage is TRBJ2-1, with 8 bases identical to TRBD2. V lost 4 bases and J lost 7; bases outside the gene matches: 6. CDR1 MNHNS and CDR2 SASEGT come from the germline V gene. This CDR3 comprises 14 residues. This chain's CDR3 is CASSARGLVNEQFF. CDR3 bases: TGTGCCAGCAGTGCGAGGGGACTAGTAAATGAGCAGTTCTTC.

To note about this clonotype: Possible read error: a much larger clone is one base away. The chain recombines TRBV6-1 with TRBJ2-1; D call uncertain. The germline V gene encodes CDR1 MNHNS and CDR2 SASEGT. The germline V and J ends were trimmed by 5 bases and 11 bases, with 19 bases remaining between them. The CDR3 sequence is 14 residues long. CDR3 nucleotides: TGTGCCAGCAGTCCCTCGGGTGGGTATAGTAAGCAGTTCTTC. Translated: CASSPSGGYSKQFF.

This clonotype was counted a few times. One end of the junction varies from germline; a read error may be responsible. This chain links TRBV10-2 with TRBJ1-1; no clear D. This CDR3 spans 15 amino acids. The germline CDR1 and CDR2 sequences are WSHSY and SAAADI. CDR3 nucleotide sequence: TGCACCAGCAGTGAGTGGAGCACTCTGAACACTGAAGCTCCCTTT. This codes for CTSSEWSTLNTEAPF.

About this clonotype itself: A read error may account for a junction end that differs from germline. The V and J genes are TRBV6-2 or TRBV6-3 and TRBJ2-3; possible D gene TRBD2, 5 bases. The CDR3 loop spans 17 amino acids. Per the germline V gene, CDR1 is MNHEY and CDR2 is SVGEGT. Here the CDR3 DNA reads TGTGCCAGCAGTTACAGATTTCGAGCGGTAGGCACAGATACGCAGTACTTT. Amino acid sequence: CASSYRFRAVGTDTQYF.

To note about this clonotype: A much more abundant neighbour one base away suggests this may be a read error. The V gene is TRBV20-1, the J gene TRBJ2-3, with 8 bases identical to TRBD2. This CDR3 region has 13 residues. From germline, CDR1 is DFQATT and CDR2 SNEGSKA (reference sequence). The CDR3 loop reads CSARPTSVDMQYF. The DNA of the CDR3 is TGCAGTGCTAGGCCGACTAGCGTAGATATGCAGTATTTT.

This sequence joins TRBV11-1 and TRBJ2-1; D is ambiguous. V dropped 3 bases and J dropped 4 bases, with 16 bases sitting between them. CDR3 length: 16 amino acids. Germline V gene lookup returns CDR1 SGHAT and CDR2 FQDESV (reference sequence). CDR3 in amino acids: CASSFSLSGLYNEQFF. The DNA for the CDR3 is TGTGCCAGCAGCTTCTCCCTATCGGGCCTGTACAATGAGCAGTTCTTC.

Of note for this clonotype: One end of the junction is discordant with germline, which a read error may explain. The rearrangement uses TRBV10-3 and TRBJ1-2; TRBD1 matches at 8 bases. The CDR3 contains 13 residues. CDR1 and CDR2 (germline): ENHRY, SYGVKD. As DNA, the CDR3 is TGTACCATCAGTCCGGGACAGGACTATGGCTTCACCTTC. Protein sequence: CTISPGQDYGFTF.

The chain combines TRBV5-6 with TRBJ1-5; D is undetermined. V was cut by 4 bases and J by 6 bases, with 14 bases left in between. Germline CDR1 SGHDT, CDR2 YYEEEE. There are 14 residues in the CDR3. This CDR3 is CASSLYSPSQPQHF. The CDR3 DNA is TGTGCCAGCAGCCTTTACAGCCCAAGTCAGCCCCAGCATTTT.

Concerning this clonotype: A much more abundant neighbour one base away suggests this may be a read error. The V and J genes are TRBV20-1 and TRBJ2-3; D uncertain. Germline CDR1 DFQATT, CDR2 SNEGSKA (reference sequence). Between the trimmed V and J ends, which lost 8 bases and 8 bases, there was a span of 17 bases. The CDR3 contains 12 residues. This CDR3 reads CSTRVGDGTQYF. As DNA, the CDR3 is TGCAGTACCCGAGTAGGTGATGGTACGCAGTATTTT.

By its share, this clonotype is medium-sized. V is TRBV11-1 and J is TRBJ2-7; weak D call: TRBD2 (6 bases). This CDR3 is 12 amino acids long. The germline V and J ends were trimmed by 4 bases and 7 bases, with 11 bases remaining between them. Germline V gene lookup returns CDR1 SGHAT and CDR2 FQDESV (reference sequence). The CDR3 spells CASSSIGREQYF. DNA for the CDR3: TGTGCCAGCAGCTCGATAGGGAGGGAGCAGTACTTC.

In its sample, this clonotype was seen a few times. A much bigger clone sits one base away, suggesting this may be a read error. V gene TRBV7-9 combines with J gene TRBJ2-7, with no clear D. This CDR3 has 17 amino acids. Germline CDR1 and CDR2: SEHNR and FQNEAQ (reference sequence). CDR3 region: CVSSSGTGRQVVYEQYF. As DNA, the CDR3 is TGTGTCAGCAGCTCTGGCACTGGGCGGCAAGTGGTTTACGAGCAGTACTTC.